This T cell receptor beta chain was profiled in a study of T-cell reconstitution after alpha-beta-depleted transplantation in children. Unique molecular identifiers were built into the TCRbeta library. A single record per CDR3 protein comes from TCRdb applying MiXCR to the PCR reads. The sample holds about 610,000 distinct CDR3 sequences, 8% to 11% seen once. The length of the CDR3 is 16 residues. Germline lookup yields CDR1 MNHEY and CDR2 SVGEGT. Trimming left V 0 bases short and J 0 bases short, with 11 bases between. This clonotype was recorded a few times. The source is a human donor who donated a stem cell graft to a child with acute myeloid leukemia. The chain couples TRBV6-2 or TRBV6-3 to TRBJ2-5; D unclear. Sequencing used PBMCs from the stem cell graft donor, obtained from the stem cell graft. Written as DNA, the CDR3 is TGTGCCAGCAGTTACTCGGGGTTTGGGAACCAAGAGACCCAGTACTTC. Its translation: CASSYSGFGNQETQYF.